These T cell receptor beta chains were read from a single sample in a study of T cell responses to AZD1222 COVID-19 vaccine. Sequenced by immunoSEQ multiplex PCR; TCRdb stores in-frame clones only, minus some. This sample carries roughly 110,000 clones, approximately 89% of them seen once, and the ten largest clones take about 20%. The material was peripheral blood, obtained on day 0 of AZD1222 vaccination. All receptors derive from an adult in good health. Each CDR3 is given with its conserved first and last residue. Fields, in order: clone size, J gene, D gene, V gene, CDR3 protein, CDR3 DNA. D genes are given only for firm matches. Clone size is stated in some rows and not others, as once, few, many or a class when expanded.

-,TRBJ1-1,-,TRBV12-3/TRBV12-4,CASSLLGIDEAFF,TGTGCCAGCAGTTTGTTAGGGATAGATGAAGCTTTCTTT
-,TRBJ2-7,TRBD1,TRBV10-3,CAISESKGGSGEQYF,TGTGCCATCAGTGAGTCGAAAGGGGGCTCGGGGGAGCAGTACTTC
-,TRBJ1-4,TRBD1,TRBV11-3,CASSPGQGRNEKLFF,TGTGCCAGCAGCCCTGGACAGGGTAGAAATGAAAAACTGTTTTTT
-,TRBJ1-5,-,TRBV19,CASSPRSLNDQPQHF,TGTGCCAGTAGTCCACGCTCACTGAACGATCAGCCCCAGCATTTT
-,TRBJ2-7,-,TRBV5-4,CASRDRDTVGYEQYF,TGTGCCAGCAGAGATCGTGATACGGTTGGCTACGAGCAGTACTTC
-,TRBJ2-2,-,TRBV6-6,CASRGTGELFF,TGTGCCAGCAGAGGCACCGGGGAGCTGTTTTTT
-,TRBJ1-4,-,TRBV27,CASSSYLGGNEKLFF,TGTGCCAGCAGTTCCTATCTAGGCGGCAATGAAAAACTGTTTTTT
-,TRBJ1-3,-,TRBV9,CASSVDGGTGNTIYF,TGTGCCAGCAGCGTAGATGGGGGGACTGGAAACACCATATATTTT
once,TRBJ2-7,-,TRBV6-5,CASSYFPGGPYEQYF,TGTGCCAGCAGTTACTTTCCCGGGGGGCCCTACGAGCAGTACTTC
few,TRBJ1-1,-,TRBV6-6,CASSTRGQWNTEAFF,TGTGCCAGCAGTACCCGGGGACAATGGAACACTGAAGCTTTCTTT
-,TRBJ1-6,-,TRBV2,CASSPEGLNNSPLHF,TGTGCCAGCAGTCCAGAGGGACTGAATAATTCACCCCTCCACTTT
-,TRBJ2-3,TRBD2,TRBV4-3,CASSQDGLAADTQYF,TGCGCCAGCAGCCAAGATGGACTAGCGGCAGATACGCAGTATTTT
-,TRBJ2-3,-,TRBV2,CASTTQGLSTDTQYF,TGTGCCAGCACTACCCAAGGACTTAGCACAGATACGCAGTATTTT
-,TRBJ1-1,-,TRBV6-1,CASSEETPNTEAFF,TGTGCCAGCAGTGAAGAGACTCCGAACACTGAAGCTTTCTTT
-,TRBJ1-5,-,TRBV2,CASRERGPSPQHF,TGTGCCAGCAGGGAGCGGGGGCCATCGCCCCAGCATTTT
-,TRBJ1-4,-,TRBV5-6,CASSLLLQEKLFF,TGTGCCAGCAGCTTGTTGCTTCAGGAAAAACTGTTTTTT
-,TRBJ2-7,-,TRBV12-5,CASGSVDYEQYF,TGTGCTAGTGGTTCCGTGGATTACGAGCAGTACTTC
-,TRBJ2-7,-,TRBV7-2,CASSQTRGTGAYEQYF,TGTGCCAGCAGCCAGACCCGGGGTACAGGAGCCTACGAGCAGTACTTC
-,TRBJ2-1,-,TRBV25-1,CASSEGRGAIYNEQFF,TGTGCCAGCAGTGAAGGTAGGGGCGCGATATACAATGAGCAGTTCTTC
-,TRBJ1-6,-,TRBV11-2,CASSPQGLNSPLHF,TGTGCCAGCAGCCCCCAGGGGCTCAATTCACCCCTCCACTTT
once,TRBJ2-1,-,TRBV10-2,CASRLGSGNEQFF,TGCGCCAGCAGGTTAGGGTCGGGCAATGAGCAGTTCTTC
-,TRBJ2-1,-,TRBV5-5,CASSLGPYNEQFF,TGTGCCAGCAGCTTGGGACCCTACAATGAGCAGTTCTTC
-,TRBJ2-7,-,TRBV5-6,CASSLEVGAAYSYEQYF,TGTGCCAGCAGCTTGGAGGTGGGAGCGGCCTACTCCTACGAGCAGTACTTC
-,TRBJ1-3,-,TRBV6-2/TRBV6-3,CASSLGPPGSGNTIYF,TGTGCCAGCAGTTTGGGCCCTCCGGGCTCTGGAAACACCATATATTTT
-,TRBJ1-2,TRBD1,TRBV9,CASSTGTDRNYGYTF,TGTGCCAGCAGCACGGGGACAGACCGTAACTATGGCTACACCTTC
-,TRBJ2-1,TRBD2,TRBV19,CASRPGLGLAGGYNEQFF,TGTGCCAGTAGACCCGGCCTAGGACTAGCGGGGGGTTACAATGAGCAGTTCTTC
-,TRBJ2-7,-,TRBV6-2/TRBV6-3,CASSKPQGGPREQYF,TGTGCCAGCAGTAAGCCGCAGGGGGGGCCTCGTGAGCAGTACTTC
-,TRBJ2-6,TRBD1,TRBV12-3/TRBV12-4,CASKPGQVNVLTF,TGTGCCAGCAAACCGGGACAGGTCAACGTCCTGACTTTC
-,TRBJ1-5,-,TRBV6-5,CASSRDRSNQPQHF,TGTGCCAGCAGTCGTGACAGGAGCAATCAGCCCCAGCATTTT
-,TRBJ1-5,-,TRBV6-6,CASSTQGSNQPQHF,TGTGCCAGCAGTACCCAGGGAAGCAATCAGCCCCAGCATTTT
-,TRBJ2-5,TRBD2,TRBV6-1,CASSGGLLAGYQETQYF,TGTGCCAGCAGTGGGGGGCTATTAGCGGGGTACCAAGAGACCCAGTACTTC
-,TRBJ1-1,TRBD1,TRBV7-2,CASSLQGGDFEAFF,TGTGCCAGCAGCTTACAAGGGGGCGACTTTGAAGCTTTCTTT
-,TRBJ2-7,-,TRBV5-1,CASSLSRSTGASYEQYF,TGCGCCAGCAGCTTGAGCCGATCGACAGGCGCGTCCTACGAGCAGTACTTC
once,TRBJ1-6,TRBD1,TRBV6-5,CASSRQGLGSPLHF,TGTGCCAGCAGTCGACAGGGATTGGGTTCACCCCTCCACTTT